The 17 T cell receptor beta chains reported below all come from one sample, sequenced in a study of blood T cells in healthy people across ages. Then a second PCR, running roughly 7 to 11 cycles, was carried out with a sample-barcoded 5' primer and a J-beta primer mix. Via MiXCR, TCRdb re-called the 5' RACE reads, giving one row per CDR3 protein. The sample lists roughly 1.9 million distinct CDR3 sequences; around 40% were seen once. The specimen was blood. The receptors were gathered from a human donor in good health.

This clonotype was recorded a few times. This sequence joins TRBV5-1 and TRBJ2-1; 8 positions match TRBD2. V lost 4 bases, J lost 4 bases, and 10 bases stayed unmatched. Per germline, CDR1 SGHRS and CDR2 YFSETQ. The CDR3 length is 16 residues. The CDR3, as DNA: TGCGCCAGCAGCCCCGGGGGGGATTTGAGGTACAATGAGCAGTTCTTC. Translated, it gives CASSPGGDLRYNEQFF.

This clonotype was counted only a few times. The chain recombines TRBV2 with TRBJ2-5, with 8 bases matching TRBD1. Per the germline V gene, CDR1 is SNHLY and CDR2 is FYNNEI. The V gene end was trimmed by 7 bases and the J gene end by 3 bases; junction bases not matched to a gene: 10. This CDR3 is built from 15 residues. CDR3 DNA: TGTGCCAGCATAGAGACAGGGGATTTGGAAGAGACCCAGTACTTC. This encodes CASIETGDLEETQYF.

As to this clonotype: It may be a read error: a sequence one base away is much more abundant. This sequence joins TRBV10-3 and TRBJ2-3; D is ambiguous. From germline, CDR1 is ENHRY and CDR2 SYGVKD. V shed 1 base and J shed 7 bases, with 3 bases lying between them. The CDR3 has 11 residues. The CDR3 bases are TGTGCCATCAGTGAGTTGTATACGCAGTATTTT. This codes for CAISELYTQYF.

V gene TRBV28 combines with J gene TRBJ2-1; D gene uncertain. The V end was cut by 2 bases, the J end by 10 bases, with 12 bases between. CDR1 is MDHEN and CDR2 is SYDVKM in the germline V gene. The CDR3 extends over 13 amino acids. The CDR3 here is CASSLISVYEQFF. CDR3 bases: TGTGCCAGCAGTTTAATTAGTGTCTACGAGCAGTTCTTC.

About this clonotype itself: A read error may account for a junction end that differs from germline. The gene calls are TRBV5-1 and TRBJ2-3; D is ambiguous. Germline CDR1 is SGHRS and CDR2 is YFSETQ. The CDR3 sequence is 14 residues long. The CDR3 nucleotides read TGCGCCAGCAGCTTTACACGGAGCACAGATGCGCAGTATTTT. Translated: CASSFTRSTDAQYF.

About this clonotype itself: A read error may produce the germline difference seen at one junction end. In nucleotides, the CDR3 is TGTGCCAGCAGTAACCCCATTAAGGATGGCTATACCTTC. Its protein is CASSNPIKDGYTF. The rearrangement links TRBV7-9 to TRBJ1-2, with no clear D. Germline CDR1 reads SEHNR; CDR2 reads FQNEAQ (reference sequence). The CDR3 spans 13 residues. The variable domain in full, with the rest retrieved from reference TRBV7-9 and TRBJ1-2, is DTGVSQNPRHKITKRGQNVTFRCDPISEHNRLYWYRQTLGQGPEFLTYFQNEAQLEKSRLLSDRFSAERPKGSFSTLEIQRTEQGDSAMYLCASSNPIKDGYTFGSGTRLTVV.

The chain employs TRBV20-1 and TRBJ2-4; D unclear. The tail of the sequence fits TRBJ2-7 better, so the J call may be wrong. This CDR3 has 13 amino acids. Germline-derived CDR1 and CDR2 are DFQATT and SNEGSKA (reference sequence). For the CDR3, the DNA is TGCAGTGCTAGAGTTGACCCTCCCTACGAGCAGTACTTC. It codes for CSARVDPPYEQYF.

This clonotype was counted only a few times. The chain is built from TRBV5-1 and TRBJ1-6, with D tentatively TRBD1 (5 bases). Looked up from germline, CDR1 is SGHRS and CDR2 is YFSETQ. This CDR3 contains 16 residues. The germline V and J ends were trimmed by 4 bases and 6 bases, with 17 bases remaining between them. CDR3 bases: TGCGCCAGCAGCGCAGGGATCTCTGCCCTTAATTCACCCCTCCACTTT. As protein: CASSAGISALNSPLHF.

This chain joins TRBV7-2 and TRBJ2-5; D possibly corresponds to TRBD1 (6 bases). The J call is doubtful: the DNA matches TRBJ2-7 better. CDR1 and CDR2 from the germline V gene are SGHTA and FQGNSA. This CDR3 contains 15 residues. CDR3 sequence (DNA): TGTGCCAGCAGCGTCCGACAGGAACCCGCCTACGAGCAGTACTTC. It encodes CASSVRQEPAYEQYF.

This clonotype was seen only a few times. V and J are TRBV14 and TRBJ1-6; D remains unclear. This CDR3 is built from 14 residues. The germline V gene has CDR1 SGHDN and CDR2 FVKESK. The V end was cut by 4 bases, the J end by 8 bases, with 12 bases between. In nucleotides, the CDR3 is TGTGCCAGCAGCCTTCAGCTTATCCATTCACCCCTCCACTTT. Amino acids: CASSLQLIHSPLHF.

The V call is TRBV4-3, the J call TRBJ1-1, with 9 bases that match TRBD1. The V gene's germline CDR1 is LGHNA and CDR2 YSLEER. V trimming: 6 bases; J trimming: 3 bases; junction bases outside the gene matches: 5. The CDR3 length is 14 residues. The CDR3 protein is CASRSQGAYTEAFF. The CDR3, as DNA: TGCGCCAGCAGATCACAGGGGGCGTACACTGAAGCTTTCTTT.

The genes are TRBV10-3 and TRBJ2-3; perhaps TRBD2 as D (6 bases). V was trimmed by 6 bases and J by 2 bases, leaving 15 bases between them. The CDR3 runs 15 residues. Per germline, CDR1 ENHRY and CDR2 SYGVKD. The CDR3 spells CAISSGGAPTDTQYF. For the CDR3, the DNA is TGTGCCATCAGCTCAGGCGGGGCCCCCACAGATACGCAGTATTTT.

The V and J genes are TRBV6-1 and TRBJ1-2; no reliable D call. The germline V and J ends were trimmed by 0 bases and 4 bases, with 9 bases remaining between them. The CDR3 has 14 residues. Germline V gene lookup returns CDR1 MNHNS and CDR2 SASEGT. Here the CDR3 reads CASSEAVWAYGYTF. CDR3 coding DNA: TGTGCCAGCAGTGAAGCGGTGTGGGCCTATGGCTACACCTTC.

This chain connects TRBV5-1 to TRBJ1-5, with TRBD1 as a possible D gene (5 bases). With 0 bases removed from V and 6 bases from J, the gap between germline ends came to 16 bases. Germline V gene sequence: CDR1 SGHRS, CDR2 YFSETQ. This CDR3 has 16 residues. CDR3 nucleotide sequence: TGCGCCAGCAGCTTGGATATCAGGGACGGAGGTCAGCCCCAGCATTTT. Translated, it gives CASSLDIRDGGQPQHF.

V is TRBV4-2 and J is TRBJ1-2, with D tentatively TRBD1 (5 bases). The V gene lost 3 bases and the J gene lost 4 bases, with 21 bases spanning the gap. The CDR3 consists of 17 residues. CDR1 is LGHNA, CDR2 YNFKEQ, per germline. Here the CDR3 reads CASSHDPMGTRVYGYTF. For the CDR3, the DNA is TGTGCCAGCAGCCATGATCCCATGGGGACGCGGGTCTATGGCTACACCTTC.

This clonotype was observed a handful of times. V usage is TRBV7-6 and J usage is TRBJ1-2; 11 bases line up with TRBD1. CDR1 and CDR2 from the germline V gene are SGHVS and FNYEAQ. V shed 2 bases and J 7 bases; nucleotides not matched to a gene: 6. The CDR3 sequence is 15 residues long. The CDR3 reads CASSLPGQGASGYTF. CDR3 DNA: TGTGCCAGCAGCTTACCCGGACAGGGGGCGTCTGGCTACACCTTC.

This clonotype is a singleton in its sample. The chain carries TRBV7-9 and TRBJ2-1, with TRBD1 as a possible D gene (5 bases). Germline V gene sequence: CDR1 SEHNR, CDR2 FQNEAQ (reference sequence). This CDR3 is built from 13 residues. The V end was cut by 1 base, the J end by 7 bases, with 8 bases between. The CDR3 DNA reads as TGTGCCAGCAGCTTAGAGGGGCAAAATGAGCAGTTCTTC. Protein sequence: CASSLEGQNEQFF.